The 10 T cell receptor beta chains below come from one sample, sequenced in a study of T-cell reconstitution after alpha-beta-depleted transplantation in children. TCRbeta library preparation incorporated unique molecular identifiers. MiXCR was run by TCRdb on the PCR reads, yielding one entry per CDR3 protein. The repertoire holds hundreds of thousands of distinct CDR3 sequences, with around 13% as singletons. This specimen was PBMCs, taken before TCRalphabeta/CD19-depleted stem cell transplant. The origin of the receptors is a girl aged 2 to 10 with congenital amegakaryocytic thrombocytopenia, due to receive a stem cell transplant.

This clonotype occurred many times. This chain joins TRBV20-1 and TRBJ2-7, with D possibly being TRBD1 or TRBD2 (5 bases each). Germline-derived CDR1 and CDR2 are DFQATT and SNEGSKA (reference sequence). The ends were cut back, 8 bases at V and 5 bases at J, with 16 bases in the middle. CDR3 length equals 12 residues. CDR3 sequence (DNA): TGCAGTTCGGGGCTCGGGACCCACGAGCAGTACTTC. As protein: CSSGLGTHEQYF.

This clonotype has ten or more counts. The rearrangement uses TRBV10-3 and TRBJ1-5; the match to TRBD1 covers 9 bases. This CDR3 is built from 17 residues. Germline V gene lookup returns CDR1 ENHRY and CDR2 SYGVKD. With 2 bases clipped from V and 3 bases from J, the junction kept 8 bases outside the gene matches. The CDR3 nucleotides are TGTGCCATCAGTGAGCCTACGGGACAGGGCCTCAATCAGCCCCAGCATTTT. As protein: CAISEPTGQGLNQPQHF.

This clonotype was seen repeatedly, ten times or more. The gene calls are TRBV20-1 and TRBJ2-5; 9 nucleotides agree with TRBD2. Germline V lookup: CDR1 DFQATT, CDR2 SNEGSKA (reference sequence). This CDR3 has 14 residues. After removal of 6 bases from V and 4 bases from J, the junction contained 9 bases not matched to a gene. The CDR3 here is CSAILAGIVETQYF. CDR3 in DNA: TGCAGTGCCATCCTAGCGGGAATAGTAGAGACCCAGTACTTC.

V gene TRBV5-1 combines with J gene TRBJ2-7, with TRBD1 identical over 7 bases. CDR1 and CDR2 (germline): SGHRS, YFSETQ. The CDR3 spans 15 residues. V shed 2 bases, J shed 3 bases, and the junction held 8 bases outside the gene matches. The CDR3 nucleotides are TGCGCCAGCAGCTTTATTGGCTCAGGGGGCTACGAGCAGTACTTC. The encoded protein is CASSFIGSGGYEQYF.

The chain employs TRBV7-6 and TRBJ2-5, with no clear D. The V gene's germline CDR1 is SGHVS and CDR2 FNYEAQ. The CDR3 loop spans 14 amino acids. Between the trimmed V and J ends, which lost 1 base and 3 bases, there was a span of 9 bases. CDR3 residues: CASSLEYLEETQYF. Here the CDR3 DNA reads TGTGCCAGCAGCTTAGAGTATCTAGAAGAGACCCAGTACTTC.

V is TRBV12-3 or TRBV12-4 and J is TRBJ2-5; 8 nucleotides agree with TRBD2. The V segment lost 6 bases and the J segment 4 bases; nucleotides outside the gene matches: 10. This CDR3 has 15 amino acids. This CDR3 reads CASSPKSSGRETQYF. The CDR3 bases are TGTGCCAGCAGCCCTAAGTCTAGCGGGCGAGAGACCCAGTACTTC.

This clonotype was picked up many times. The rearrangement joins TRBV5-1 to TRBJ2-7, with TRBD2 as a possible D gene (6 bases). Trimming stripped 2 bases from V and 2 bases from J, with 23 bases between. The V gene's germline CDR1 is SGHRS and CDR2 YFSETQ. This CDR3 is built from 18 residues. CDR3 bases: TGCGCCAGCAGCTTCCGGGAGTTAGGAGGGGATTATACCTACGAGCAGTACTTC. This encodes CASSFRELGGDYTYEQYF.

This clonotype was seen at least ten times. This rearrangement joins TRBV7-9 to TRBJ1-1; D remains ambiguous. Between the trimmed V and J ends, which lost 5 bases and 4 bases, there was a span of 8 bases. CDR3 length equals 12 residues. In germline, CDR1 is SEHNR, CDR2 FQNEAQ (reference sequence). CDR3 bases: TGTGCCAGCAGCGTTGGAGGCACTGAAGCTTTCTTT. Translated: CASSVGGTEAFF.

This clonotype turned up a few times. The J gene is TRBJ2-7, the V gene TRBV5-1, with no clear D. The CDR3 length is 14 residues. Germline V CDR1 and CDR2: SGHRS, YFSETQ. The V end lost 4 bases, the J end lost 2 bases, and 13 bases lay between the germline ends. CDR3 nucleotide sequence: TGCGCCAGCAGCGAATGGACCCGGACCTACGAGCAGTACTTC. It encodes CASSEWTRTYEQYF.

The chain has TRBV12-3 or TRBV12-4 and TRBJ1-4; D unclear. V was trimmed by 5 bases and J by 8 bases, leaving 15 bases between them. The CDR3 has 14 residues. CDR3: CASSPWHGNEKLFF. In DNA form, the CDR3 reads TGTGCCAGCAGTCCATGGCACGGGAACGAAAAACTGTTTTTT.